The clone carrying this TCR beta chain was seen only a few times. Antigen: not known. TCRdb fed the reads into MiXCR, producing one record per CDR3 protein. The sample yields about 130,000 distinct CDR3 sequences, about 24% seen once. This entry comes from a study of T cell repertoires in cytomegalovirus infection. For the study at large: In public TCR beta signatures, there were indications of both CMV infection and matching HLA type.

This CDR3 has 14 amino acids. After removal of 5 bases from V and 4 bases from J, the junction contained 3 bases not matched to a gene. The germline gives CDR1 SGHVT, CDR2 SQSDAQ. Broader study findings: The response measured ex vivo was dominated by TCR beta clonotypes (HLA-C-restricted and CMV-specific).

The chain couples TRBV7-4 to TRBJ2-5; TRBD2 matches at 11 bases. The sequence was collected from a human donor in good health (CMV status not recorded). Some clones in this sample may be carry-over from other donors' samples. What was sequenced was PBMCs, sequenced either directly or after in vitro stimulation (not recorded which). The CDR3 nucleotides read TGTGCCAGCAGCCAACTAGCGGGAGTAGAGACCCAGTACTTC. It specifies CASSQLAGVETQYF.